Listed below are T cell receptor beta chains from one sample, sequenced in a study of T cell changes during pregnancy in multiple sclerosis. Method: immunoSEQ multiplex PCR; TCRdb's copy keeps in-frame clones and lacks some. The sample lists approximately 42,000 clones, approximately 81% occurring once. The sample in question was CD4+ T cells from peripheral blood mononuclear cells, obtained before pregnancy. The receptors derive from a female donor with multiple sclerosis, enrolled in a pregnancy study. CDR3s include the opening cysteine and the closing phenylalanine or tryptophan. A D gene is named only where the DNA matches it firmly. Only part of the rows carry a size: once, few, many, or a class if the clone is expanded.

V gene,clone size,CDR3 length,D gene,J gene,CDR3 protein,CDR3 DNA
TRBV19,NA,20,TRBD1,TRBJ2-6,CASSIEPIRGMISGANVLTF,TGTGCCAGTAGTATAGAGCCGATCAGGGGGATGATCTCTGGGGCCAACGTCCTGACTTTC
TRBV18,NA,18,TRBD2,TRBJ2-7,CASSLTGRALHDGYEQYF,TGTGCCAGCTCTCTTACCGGGAGGGCGCTACACGATGGTTACGAGCAGTACTTC
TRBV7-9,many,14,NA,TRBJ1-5,CASSRDISNQPQHF,TGTGCCAGCAGTCGGGACATCAGCAATCAGCCCCAGCATTTT
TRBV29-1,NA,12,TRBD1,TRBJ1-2,CSVEQGNYGYTF,TGCAGCGTAGAACAGGGGAACTATGGCTACACCTTC
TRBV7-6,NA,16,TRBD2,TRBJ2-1,CASSRTGTSVKGEQFF,TGTGCCAGCAGCCGTACCGGGACTAGCGTGAAGGGTGAGCAGTTCTTC
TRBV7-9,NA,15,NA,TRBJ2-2,CASSLGGGDTGELFF,TGTGCCAGCAGCTTAGGAGGGGGGGACACCGGGGAGCTGTTTTTT
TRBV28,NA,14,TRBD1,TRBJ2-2,CASRSTGSTGELFF,TGTGCCAGCAGATCGACAGGGAGCACCGGGGAGCTGTTTTTT
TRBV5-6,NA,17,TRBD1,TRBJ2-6,CASSLEQGAGGANVLTF,TGTGCCAGCAGCTTGGAACAGGGGGCGGGAGGGGCCAACGTCCTGACTTTC
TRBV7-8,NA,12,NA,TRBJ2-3,CASSLRADTQYF,TGTGCCAGCAGCTTACGGGCAGATACGCAGTATTTT
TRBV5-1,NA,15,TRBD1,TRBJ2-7,CASSGWTGGKYEQYF,TGCGCCAGCAGCGGGTGGACAGGGGGCAAGTACGAGCAGTACTTC
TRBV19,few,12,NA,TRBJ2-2,CASSIPRGELFF,TGTGCCAGTAGTATCCCCCGGGGGGAGCTGTTTTTT
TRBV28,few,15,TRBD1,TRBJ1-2,CASSLRDRVSNGYTF,TGTGCCAGCAGTTTAAGGGACAGGGTCTCCAATGGCTACACCTTC
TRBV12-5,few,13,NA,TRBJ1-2,CASATQSRDGYTF,TGTGCTAGTGCTACACAATCCCGGGATGGCTACACCTTC
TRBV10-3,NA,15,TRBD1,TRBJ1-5,CAIRKPGQGNQPQHF,TGTGCCATCAGGAAACCGGGACAGGGAAATCAGCCCCAGCATTTT
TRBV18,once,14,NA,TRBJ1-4,CASSVGATNEKLFF,TGTGCCAGCTCAGTCGGGGCAACTAATGAAAAACTGTTTTTT
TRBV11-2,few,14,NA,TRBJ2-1,CASNSRLGVNEQFF,TGTGCCAGCAACTCCCGGCTCGGGGTCAATGAGCAGTTCTTC
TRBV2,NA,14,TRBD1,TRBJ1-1,CASSRDRALSEAFF,TGTGCCAGCAGCCGGGACAGGGCATTATCTGAAGCTTTCTTT
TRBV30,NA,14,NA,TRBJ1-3,CAWSVDSVGNTIYF,TGTGCCTGGAGTGTAGATTCAGTCGGAAACACCATATATTTT
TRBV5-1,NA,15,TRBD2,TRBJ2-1,CASSAGTSDYNEQFF,TGCGCCAGCAGCGCCGGGACTAGCGACTACAATGAGCAGTTCTTC
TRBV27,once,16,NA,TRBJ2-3,CASSSLGQFGTDTQYF,TGTGCCAGCAGCTCCTTGGGACAATTCGGGACAGATACGCAGTATTTT
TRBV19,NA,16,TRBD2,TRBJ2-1,CASSIFGAGDWLEQFF,TGTGCCAGTAGTATATTCGGAGCGGGGGATTGGCTTGAGCAGTTCTTC
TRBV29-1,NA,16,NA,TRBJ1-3,CSVATVQALSGNTIYF,TGCAGCGTTGCCACGGTCCAGGCGTTATCTGGAAACACCATATATTTT
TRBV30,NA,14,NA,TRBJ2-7,CAWSVPGVSYEQYF,TGTGCCTGGAGTGTACCAGGCGTATCCTACGAGCAGTACTTC
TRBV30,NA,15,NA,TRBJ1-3,CAWSLEGRGGNTIYF,TGTGCCTGGAGCCTCGAGGGCAGGGGTGGAAACACCATATATTTT
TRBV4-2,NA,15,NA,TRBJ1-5,CASSQVQEANQPQHF,TGTGCCAGCAGCCAAGTGCAGGAAGCCAATCAGCCCCAGCATTTT
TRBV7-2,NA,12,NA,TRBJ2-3,CASSKDLSTQYF,TGTGCCAGCAGCAAAGATCTAAGCACGCAGTATTTT
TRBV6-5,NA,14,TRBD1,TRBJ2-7,CASTPGQGTYEQYF,TGTGCCAGCACCCCGGGACAGGGAACCTACGAGCAGTACTTC
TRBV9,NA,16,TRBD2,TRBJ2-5,CASSGPLWTRQETQYF,TGTGCCAGCAGCGGACCCCTCTGGACTAGACAAGAGACCCAGTACTTC
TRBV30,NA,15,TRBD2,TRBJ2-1,CAWSSLAGGLSEQFF,TGTGCCTGGAGTAGCCTAGCGGGAGGGTTAAGTGAGCAGTTCTTC
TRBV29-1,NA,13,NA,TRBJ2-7,CSTRSTKSYEQYF,TGCAGCACTAGGTCTACTAAGTCCTACGAGCAGTACTTC
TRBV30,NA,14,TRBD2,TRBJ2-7,CAWSLAGGGHEQYF,TGTGCCTGGAGTCTAGCGGGAGGGGGCCACGAGCAGTACTTC
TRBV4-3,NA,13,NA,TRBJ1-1,CASSQQENTEAFF,TGCGCCAGCAGCCAACAGGAGAACACTGAAGCTTTCTTT
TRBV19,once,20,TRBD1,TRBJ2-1,CASSKTGGALGLLLYNEQFF,TGTGCCAGTAGTAAGACAGGGGGTGCTCTGGGGTTACTACTGTACAATGAGCAGTTCTTC
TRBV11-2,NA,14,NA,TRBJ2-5,CASSFQDSQETQYF,TGTGCCAGCAGCTTTCAGGACTCCCAAGAGACCCAGTACTTC
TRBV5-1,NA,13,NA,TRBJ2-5,CASRERVLETQYF,TGCGCCTCAAGAGAGAGGGTTTTGGAGACCCAGTACTTC
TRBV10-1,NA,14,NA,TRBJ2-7,CASSENRGSYEQYF,TGCGCCAGCAGTGAGAATCGGGGGTCCTACGAGCAGTACTTC
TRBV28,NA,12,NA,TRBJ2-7,CASRVQSYEQYF,TGTGCCAGCAGAGTACAGAGCTACGAGCAGTACTTC
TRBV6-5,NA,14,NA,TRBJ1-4,CASSYRRAGEKLFF,TGTGCCAGCAGTTACAGACGGGCGGGTGAAAAACTGTTTTTT
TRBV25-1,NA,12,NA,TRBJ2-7,CASSGTGSEQYF,TGTGCCAGCAGTGGAACAGGGAGCGAGCAGTACTTC
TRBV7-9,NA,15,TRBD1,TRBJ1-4,CASSLDRGRGEKLFF,TGTGCCAGCAGCCTTGACAGGGGGCGGGGTGAAAAACTGTTTTTT
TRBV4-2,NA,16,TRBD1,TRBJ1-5,CASSHPATGQNQPQHF,TGTGCCAGCAGCCATCCGGCGACAGGGCAGAATCAGCCCCAGCATTTT